A single TCR beta chain is shown here with its context. Its antigen is not identified. The sample originates from a study of response to subunit inactivated influenza vaccine. Germline V gives CDR1 LGHNA, CDR2 YSLEER. V was pared by 0 bases and J by 0 bases, with 1 base of the junction left unmatched. The CDR3 sequence is 18 residues long. TCRdb redid the calling of the RT-PCR reads with MiXCR, one entry per CDR3 protein. The sample holds fewer than 600,000 distinct CDR3 sequences, roughly 7.6% seen once. Broader study findings: There was a suggestion from the authors that each seasonal influenza vaccination recruits few new T cells.

The receptor was isolated from a man aged 45 to 75 who received an inactivated influenza vaccine. Here the sequenced sample was PBMCs from blood, taken 23 months after vaccination. The rearrangement uses TRBV4-3 and TRBJ2-1; 14 bases agree with TRBD2. The CDR3 DNA is TGCGCCAGCAGCCAAGATGGGACTAGCGGGAGCTCCTACAATGAGCAGTTCTTC. This sequence encodes CASSQDGTSGSSYNEQFF.